This TCR beta chain was captured in a study of cytomegalovirus exposure and HLA in healthy donors. Study-level points and caveats: Overall, about 160 TCR beta chains were annotated as cytomegalovirus-associated. In a later analysis, a missense DCLRE1C variant was linked to TCR beta V- and J-gene trimming. Later on, an analysis tied 15,000 to 20,000 TCR beta sequences to HLA alleles at 0.05 false discovery rate.

A word on this clone: Antigen unknown.

With 60 Vbeta and 13 Jbeta primers, the PCR was carried out. Libraries were prepared by immunoSEQ multiplex PCR; TCRdb keeps only in-frame clonotypes and omits some of them. This repertoire shows about 220,000 clones, approximately 68% found once; its top ten account for about 1.9%. The material sequenced was PBMCs. This TCR derives from a woman aged 30 to 39 in good health and CMV-seronegative.

CDR3 amino acids: CASRTGTGSTEAFF. The CDR3 nucleotides read TGTGCCAGCAGGACCGGGACAGGGTCCACTGAAGCTTTCTTT. The chain is built from TRBV6-6 and TRBJ1-1, with 9 positions matching TRBD1. CDR1 is MNHNY, CDR2 SVGAGI, per germline (reference sequence). Trimming took 6 bases from V and 4 from J; bases not matched to a gene: 6. The CDR3 spans 14 residues.